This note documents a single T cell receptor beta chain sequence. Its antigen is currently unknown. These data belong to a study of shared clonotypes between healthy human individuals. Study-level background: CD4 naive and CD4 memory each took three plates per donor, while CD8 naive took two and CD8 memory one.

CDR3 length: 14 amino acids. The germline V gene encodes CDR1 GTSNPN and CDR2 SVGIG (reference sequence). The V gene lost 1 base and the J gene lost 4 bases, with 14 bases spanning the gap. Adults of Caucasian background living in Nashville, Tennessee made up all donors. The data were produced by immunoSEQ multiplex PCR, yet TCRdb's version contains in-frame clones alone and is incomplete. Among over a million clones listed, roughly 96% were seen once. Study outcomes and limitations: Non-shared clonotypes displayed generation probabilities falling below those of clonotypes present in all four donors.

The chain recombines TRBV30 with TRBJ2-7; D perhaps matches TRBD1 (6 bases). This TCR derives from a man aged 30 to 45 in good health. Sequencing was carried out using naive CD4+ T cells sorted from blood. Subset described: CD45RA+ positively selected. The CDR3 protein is CAWSAPDRRYEQYF. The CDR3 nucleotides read TGTGCCTGGAGTGCCCCCGACAGGCGGTACGAGCAGTACTTC.